These 3 T cell receptor beta chains were all obtained from the same sample, sequenced in a study of blood T cell repertoires in COVID-19. TCRdb keeps only in-frame clones here, not all; method: immunoSEQ multiplex PCR. The sample records about 38,000 clones, nearly 90% being singletons. The sequenced material came from peripheral blood. The receptor set was obtained from a man between 65 and 85 years old with active COVID-19.

The chain recombines TRBV3-1 (or the pseudogene TRBV3-2) with TRBJ2-5; 8 bases fit TRBD1. The V gene's germline CDR1 is LGHDT and CDR2 YNNKEL (reference sequence). V trimming: 0 bases; J trimming: 5 bases; junction bases outside the gene matches: 8. This CDR3 is 16 amino acids long. The CDR3 region is CASSQDTQGARETQYF. As DNA, the CDR3 is TGTGCCAGCAGCCAAGATACTCAGGGGGCAAGGGAGACCCAGTACTTC.

The gene calls are TRBV7-2 and TRBJ2-3; D possibly corresponds to TRBD2 (5 bases). The V end lost 4 bases, the J end lost 2 bases, and 10 bases lay between the germline ends. This CDR3 has 14 residues. Germline V CDR1 and CDR2: SGHTA, FQGNSA. The CDR3 bases are TGTGCCAGCAGCTCGAACGGGATCACAGATACGCAGTATTTT. Protein sequence: CASSSNGITDTQYF.

V gene TRBV5-1 combines with J gene TRBJ2-7; tentative D call: TRBD2 (5 bases). Germline-derived CDR1 and CDR2 are SGHRS and YFSETQ. The CDR3 length is 15 residues. V was clipped by 4 bases and J by 3 bases, with 17 bases between them. CDR3 DNA sequence: TGCGCCAGCAGCCCCCCCCTCCGGGGTCGCTACGAGCAGTACTTC. This codes for CASSPPLRGRYEQYF.